These 6 T cell receptor beta chains were sequenced from one sample in a study of vaccination effects on CD4 cells after COVID-19. Their target antigens are unknown. Between days 9 and 11 of culture, CD4+ T cells were separated out. The person acquired a PCR-confirmed SARS-CoV-2 infection between March and December 2020. Two doses of BNT162b2 or mRNA-1273 vaccine were administered to participants. The method was immunoSEQ multiplex PCR; TCRdb's version includes in-frame clones alone and lacks a portion of them. The sample shows 30,000 to 35,000 clones, roughly 75% of them seen only once. The sequences come from CD4+ T cells from PBMCs cultured without peptide, collected after COVID-19 vaccination. The receptors were gathered from a human donor who had a prior SARS-CoV-2 infection.

V usage is TRBV2 and J usage is TRBJ2-7; unclear D gene. CDR1 SNHLY and CDR2 FYNNEI come from the germline V gene. The CDR3 runs to 12 residues. Trimming took 3 bases from V and 6 from J, leaving 9 bases between them. The CDR3 DNA reads TGTGCCAGCAGTGAGGGTTCCGGCGAGCAGTACTTC. Translating gives CASSEGSGEQYF.

The chain recombines TRBV5-1 with TRBJ1-3, with unresolved D. CDR1 and CDR2 from the germline V gene are SGHRS and YFSETQ. V was shortened by 0 bases and J by 2 bases, with 6 bases between the two germline ends. This CDR3 has 14 amino acids. This CDR3 is CASSLVGPGNTIYF. DNA of the CDR3: TGCGCCAGCAGCTTGGTCGGGCCTGGAAACACCATATATTTT.

J is TRBJ1-5 and V is TRBV6-5, with 8 bases lining up with TRBD1. V was clipped by 6 bases and J by 0 bases; unmatched bases: 4. The CDR3 has 15 residues. CDR1 is MNHEY and CDR2 is SVGAGI in the germline V gene. CDR3: CASRLTGGSNQPQHF. The CDR3 DNA sequence: TGTGCCAGCAGGCTTACAGGGGGTAGCAATCAGCCCCAGCATTTT.

The chain is built from TRBV6-2 or TRBV6-3 and TRBJ2-1, with unresolved D. V was cut by 5 bases and J by 9 bases, with 14 bases left in between. Germline V gives CDR1 MNHEY, CDR2 SVGEGT. The CDR3 consists of 13 residues. The CDR3 loop reads CASSPVFRSEQFF. The CDR3 region has the DNA TGTGCCAGCAGTCCCGTTTTTCGGTCTGAGCAGTTCTTC.

The V and J genes are TRBV3-1 (or the pseudogene TRBV3-2) and TRBJ1-4, with TRBD1 identical over 11 bases. Germline V gene sequence: CDR1 LGHDT, CDR2 YNNKEL (reference sequence). Germline trimming cut 4 bases from V and 8 bases from J; bases unmatched to any gene: 3. The CDR3 covers 14 residues. CDR3 bases: TGTGCCAGCAGCCTGGACAGGGGGCGCGAAAAACTGTTTTTT. Its translation: CASSLDRGREKLFF.

The chain couples TRBV7-2 to TRBJ1-2, with a possible D match to TRBD1 (5 bases). Trimming left V 5 bases short and J 3 bases short, with 16 bases between. This CDR3 region has 15 residues. Germline CDR1 is SGHTA and CDR2 is FQGNSA. The DNA for the CDR3 is TGTGCCAGCAGCACATTCGGTTGGGGGTACTATGGCTACACCTTC. It is translated as CASSTFGWGYYGYTF.